These 19 T cell receptor beta chains were all obtained from the same sample, sequenced in a study of blood T cell repertoires in COVID-19. TCRdb's table, derived via immunoSEQ multiplex PCR, lists solely in-frame clones and lacks some. The data hold about 72,000 clones, with around 93% observed a single time. The specimen sequenced was peripheral blood. The receptors were sampled from a woman aged 55 to 70 with active COVID-19.

This sequence joins TRBV3-1 (or the pseudogene TRBV3-2) and TRBJ2-2; 12 nucleotides align to TRBD2. The CDR3 is made up of 16 amino acids. From germline, CDR1 is LGHDT and CDR2 YNNKEL (reference sequence). Trimming removed 3 bases from V and 3 bases from J; junction bases left unmatched: 2. The CDR3 DNA is TGTGCCAGCAGCCACGGACTAGCGGGATACACCGGGGAGCTGTTTTTT. Translating gives CASSHGLAGYTGELFF.

The J gene is TRBJ1-3, the V gene TRBV30; D gene unclear. The CDR3 spans 15 residues. Germline values: CDR1 GTSNPN, CDR2 SVGIG (reference sequence). CDR3 nucleotide sequence: TGTGCTTCGGATGCCAATCCGGGAGCTGGAAACACCATATATTTT. Protein: CASDANPGAGNTIYF.

About this clone itself: The junction differs from germline at one of its ends, possibly a read error. The J gene is TRBJ2-7, the V gene TRBV5-5, with D maybe TRBD2 (5 bases). Germline CDR1 SGHKS, CDR2 YYEKEE (reference sequence). This CDR3 spans 13 amino acids. The CDR3 region is CASTLVAGYEQYF. DNA of the CDR3: TGTGCCAGCACCTTGGTGGCGGGCTACGAGCAGTACTTC.

Only a few counts were recorded for this clone. J is TRBJ1-6 and V is TRBV28; 7 bases agree with TRBD1. Germline V lookup: CDR1 MDHEN, CDR2 SYDVKM. The CDR3 totals 14 residues. The trim removed 1 base at V and 10 bases at J, leaving 4 bases unmatched. CDR3 nucleotides: TGTGCCAGCAGTTTATTGTCAGGGGGGTCACCCCTCCACTTT. Translating it yields CASSLLSGGSPLHF.

The chain links TRBV6-6 to TRBJ2-1; tentatively, D is TRBD1 (6 bases). The germline gives CDR1 MNHNY, CDR2 SVGAGI (reference sequence). The length of the CDR3 is 16 residues. The V end lost 7 bases, the J end lost 0 bases, and 16 bases lay between the germline ends. CDR3 nucleotides: TGTGCCAGCACCCAGGGGAGCGCTCCCTCCTACAATGAGCAGTTCTTC. Encoded protein: CASTQGSAPSYNEQFF.

The chain uses TRBV19 and TRBJ2-7, with 9 nucleotides matching TRBD1. The trim removed 4 bases at V and 5 bases at J, leaving 3 bases unmatched. The CDR3 runs to 13 residues. CDR1 is LNHDA, CDR2 SQIVND, per germline (reference sequence). The CDR3 loop is CASSSGTGNEQYF. Here the CDR3 DNA reads TGTGCCAGTAGTAGTGGGACAGGGAACGAGCAGTACTTC.

V and J are TRBV7-9 and TRBJ2-5, with a tentative D call TRBD2 (6 bases). The CDR3 is 16 amino acids. The germline V gene encodes CDR1 SEHNR and CDR2 FQNEAQ (reference sequence). V was trimmed by 3 bases and J by 6 bases, leaving 20 bases between them. The CDR3 reads CASSFTPGLEAQTQYF. In DNA, the CDR3 is TGTGCCAGCAGCTTTACACCGGGACTCGAGGCGCAGACCCAGTACTTC.

The sample holds a few counts of this clone. V gene TRBV5-1 combines with J gene TRBJ1-4, with D perhaps TRBD1 (5 bases). Deletions cut 4 bases from V and 6 bases from J, with 10 bases between. There are 13 residues in the CDR3. Per germline, CDR1 SGHRS and CDR2 YFSETQ. The CDR3 sequence: CASSSQGYEKLFF. CDR3 bases: TGCGCCAGCAGCAGCCAGGGATATGAAAAACTGTTTTTT.

The genes are TRBV18 and TRBJ2-7, with TRBD1 identical over 7 bases. From germline, CDR1 is KGHSH and CDR2 LQKENI. Trimming at V came to 3 bases and at J to 2 bases, leaving 4 bases not matched to a gene. The CDR3 length is 14 residues. Here the CDR3 reads CASSPRQGPYEQYF. The CDR3 DNA follows: TGTGCCAGCTCACCCCGACAGGGCCCCTACGAGCAGTACTTC.

The chain employs TRBV2 and TRBJ1-5; no definite D call. V lost 7 bases and J lost 2, with 15 bases in between. CDR1 is SNHLY, CDR2 FYNNEI, per germline. This CDR3 has 15 amino acids. The CDR3: CASNPDTVGNQPQHF. The CDR3 coding sequence is TGTGCCAGCAATCCTGATACGGTTGGCAATCAGCCCCAGCATTTT.

The rearrangement joins TRBV18 to TRBJ1-5, with a tentative D call TRBD1 (5 bases). Trimming removed 4 bases from V and 5 bases from J, with 18 bases in between. Per the germline V gene, CDR1 is KGHSH and CDR2 is LQKENI. The length of the CDR3 is 16 residues. This chain's CDR3 is CASSQRGRTGDQPQHF. The CDR3 DNA sequence: TGTGCCAGCTCACAACGGGGAAGGACGGGGGATCAGCCCCAGCATTTT.

The chain joins TRBV3-1 (or the pseudogene TRBV3-2) to TRBJ1-6; D ambiguous. The ends were cut back, 1 base at V and 9 bases at J, with 7 bases in the middle. CDR1 is LGHDT and CDR2 is YNNKEL in the germline V gene (reference sequence). The CDR3 extends over 13 amino acids. In nucleotides, the CDR3 is TGTGCCAGCAGCCAAGTAGAGGGTTCACCCCTCCACTTT. Its translation is CASSQVEGSPLHF.

This clone was picked up one time. The V and J genes are TRBV29-1 and TRBJ2-1; tentatively, D is TRBD2 (7 bases). The length of the CDR3 is 13 residues. CDR1 and CDR2 (germline): SQVTM, ANQGSEA. V was clipped by 4 bases and J by 7 bases, with 14 bases between them. CDR3 DNA: TGCAGCGTTGTACGGGGGGCGGGTAATGAGCAGTTCTTC. It translates to CSVVRGAGNEQFF.

The chain carries TRBV5-4 and TRBJ2-5, with 8 bases that match TRBD2. This CDR3 has 15 residues. Germline loops: CDR1 SGHNT, CDR2 YYREEE (reference sequence). V shed 0 bases, J shed 1 base, and the junction held 2 bases outside the gene matches. In DNA, the CDR3 is TGTGCCAGCAGCTTGGGACTAGCGACCCAAGAGACCCAGTACTTC. Translated, it gives CASSLGLATQETQYF.

In this sample, this clone turned up once. The gene calls are TRBV5-1 and TRBJ2-1; 11 nucleotides match TRBD2. Per germline, CDR1 SGHRS and CDR2 YFSETQ. V gave up 0 bases and J gave up 8 bases; unmatched junction bases: 4. The CDR3 is 15 amino acids. CDR3 in amino acids: CASSLGLAGIDEQFF. In DNA, the CDR3 is TGCGCCAGCAGCTTGGGACTAGCGGGAATCGATGAGCAGTTCTTC.

V and J are TRBV5-1 and TRBJ2-1, with D perhaps TRBD2 (6 bases). Trimming stripped 5 bases from V and 3 bases from J, with 18 bases between. Germline V CDR1 and CDR2: SGHRS, YFSETQ. The CDR3 is made up of 16 amino acids. CDR3 amino acids: CASRKMTSRVYNEQFF. CDR3 nucleotides: TGCGCCAGCAGAAAAATGACTAGTAGGGTCTACAATGAGCAGTTCTTC.

The chain links TRBV5-1 to TRBJ1-1, with D maybe TRBD1 (5 bases). The CDR3 runs 14 residues. The V and J ends lost 0 bases and 2 bases respectively, with 8 bases between them. Germline V gene sequence: CDR1 SGHRS, CDR2 YFSETQ. The CDR3 loop reads CASSLAGANTEAFF. CDR3 nucleotide sequence: TGCGCCAGCAGCTTGGCTGGGGCAAACACTGAAGCTTTCTTT.

The chain joins TRBV5-1 to TRBJ2-3, with 12 positions matching TRBD1. Germline V lookup: CDR1 SGHRS, CDR2 YFSETQ. V lost 7 bases to trimming and J lost 7 bases; unmatched junction nucleotides: 19. CDR3 length: 18 amino acids. The CDR3 protein is CASSLIGTGGPQTNTQYF. CDR3 in DNA: TGCGCCAGCTCCCTCATCGGGACAGGGGGCCCGCAAACCAATACGCAGTATTTT.

The chain carries TRBV5-1 and TRBJ1-5; TRBD1 might be the D (5 bases). Germline V gives CDR1 SGHRS, CDR2 YFSETQ. Trimming left V 3 bases short and J 6 bases short, with 13 bases between. The CDR3 sequence is 14 residues long. The CDR3 reads CASSWGGAGQPQHF. CDR3 DNA: TGCGCCAGCAGCTGGGGCGGAGCAGGTCAGCCCCAGCATTTT.